These T cell receptor beta chains were read from a single sample in a study of neurological immune-mediated disorders. In TCRdb, the 5' RACE reads were re-called with MiXCR into one record per CDR3 protein. The sample carries about 44,000 distinct CDR3 sequences, 6% to 7% recorded once. Specimen: CD4+ T cells from blood. The source of these receptors is a woman between 40 and 50 years old in good health. The CDR3 runs from the conserved cysteine through the conserved F or W. Fields, in order: V gene, J gene, CDR3 protein.

>TRBV3-1|TRBJ1-1
CASSQAPNTEAFF
>TRBV5-1|TRBJ1-4
CASSPSLTRVGGEKLFF
>TRBV11-3|TRBJ2-1
CASSLGVAGLFGEQFF
>TRBV5-1|TRBJ2-7
CASSLGGESYEQYF
>TRBV7-2|TRBJ1-5
CASSPERWQPQHF
>TRBV5-1|TRBJ2-7
CASSNRDRGLFSYEQYF
>TRBV5-1|TRBJ2-7
CASSFNDGNYEQYF
>TRBV5-1|TRBJ2-1
CASSLVGTGGYNEQFF
>TRBV20-1|TRBJ1-2
CSARDPQGAKGGYTF
>TRBV3-1|TRBJ1-2
CASSRQGDNYGYTF
>TRBV5-1|TRBJ2-2
CASRPPGTVNTGELFF
>TRBV5-8|TRBJ2-1
CASSLGVATTYNEQFF
>TRBV7-6|TRBJ1-4
CASTQNLGTGEKLFF
>TRBV20-1|TRBJ2-2
CSAKGLAGPNTGELFF
>TRBV28|TRBJ2-4
CASSSPSPGGSKNIQYF
>TRBV20-1|TRBJ2-7
CSARGGDHEQYF
>TRBV20-1|TRBJ1-6
CSAPYRGMAAAPLHF
>TRBV7-2|TRBJ2-1
CASSLDLLAGYEQFF
>TRBV5-1|TRBJ2-2
CASSSLDTGELFF
>TRBV6-5|TRBJ2-7
CASSLGASGRGMKYF
>TRBV6-5|TRBJ2-7
CASWVVGDEQYF
>TRBV28|TRBJ1-5
CASRDTGTANQPQHF
>TRBV11-2|TRBJ2-3
CASSLAARLADFTDTQYF
>TRBV29-1|TRBJ2-5
CSVLPYWGGGQETQYF
>TRBV20-1|TRBJ2-1
CSARAAIGQGGGNEQFF
>TRBV20-1|TRBJ2-2
CSARDAGGNTGELFF
>TRBV27|TRBJ2-5
CASSFGLAGGQETQYF
>TRBV6-2/TRBV6-3|TRBJ2-5
CASSPQGSQETQYF
>TRBV28|TRBJ2-5
CASSSRGSGSSETQYF
>TRBV7-2|TRBJ1-2
CASSLRANYGYTF
>TRBV20-1|TRBJ1-5
CSAYQTGTPNQPQHF
>TRBV5-1|TRBJ1-2
CASSIPGTGNGYTF
>TRBV5-1|TRBJ1-1
CASSSSERMNTEAFF
>TRBV7-9|TRBJ2-5
CASSPSTGGRETQYF
>TRBV5-6|TRBJ1-2
CASSLVGRYYTF
>TRBV6-6|TRBJ2-1
CASSAQGTPYNEQFF
>TRBV7-2|TRBJ2-5
CASSYLTETQYF
>TRBV5-6|TRBJ1-1
CANSMAGWRTEAFF
>TRBV20-1|TRBJ2-5
CSAQIAGGLETQYF
>TRBV5-1|TRBJ1-5
CASSLGSNQPQHF
>TRBV10-3|TRBJ2-3
CAISATSSTDTQYF
>TRBV5-1|TRBJ2-1
CASKGTINSYNEQFF
>TRBV7-2|TRBJ1-1
CASSEARKAFF
>TRBV20-1|TRBJ2-7
CSARDGRGPSYEQYF
>TRBV6-6|TRBJ2-1
CASSYSISGTRYNEQFF
>TRBV27|TRBJ1-4
CASMGRDEKLFF